This TCR beta chain originates from a study of regulatory T cells in long-lasting Graves disease. CDR3-region Arm-PCR and iRepertoire HTBI primers produced the TCR beta libraries. MiXCR, run by TCRdb on the multiplex PCR reads, gives a single entry per CDR3 protein. The sample yields about 300,000 distinct CDR3 sequences, around 21% seen once. Germline values: CDR1 MGHDK, CDR2 SYGVNS. This CDR3 has 11 amino acids. Trimming removed 6 bases from V and 11 bases from J, with 13 bases in between. Time point of the sample: persistent/refractory GD, antithyroid drugs over 5 years with positive TRAb. Isolated PBMC RNA provided the starting material for the TCR library.

The J gene is TRBJ1-1, the V gene TRBV25-1; D is undetermined. The starting material was peripheral blood mononuclear cells (PBMCs), obtained when the disease was refractory, from a patient treated with antithyroid drugs. The sequence came from a female donor with Graves disease. In DNA, the CDR3 is TGTGCCAGCAGCAACGTGGTGATGGCTTTCTTT. Translated: CASSNVVMAFF.